One and the same sample provided the 26 T cell receptor beta chains below, sequenced in a study of T cells in Graves' hyperthyroidism and ophthalmopathy. Template material for amplifying TCR beta CDR3 regions consisted of RNA transcripts. The primer set for the first-round RT-PCR of the TCR CDR3 was HTBI. TCRdb reprocessed the multiplex PCR reads with MiXCR, giving one entry per CDR3 protein. This table holds about 640,000 distinct CDR3 sequences, less than 25% found once. The sample comprised blood. Source of these receptors: a man aged 30-40 years with Graves' ophthalmopathy.

The rearrangement links TRBV29-1 to TRBJ2-3; a weak D match, TRBD2 (6 bases). V lost 7 bases and J lost 1, with 15 bases in between. CDR1 SQVTM and CDR2 ANQGSEA come from the germline V gene. The CDR3 is 14 amino acids. This CDR3 is CSAPGTGGTDTQYF. The DNA of the CDR3 is TGCAGCGCTCCGGGGACGGGGGGCACAGATACGCAGTATTTT.

This clonotype was picked up a small number of times. The chain couples TRBV11-3 to TRBJ2-2; 10 bases match TRBD2. V lost 4 bases to trimming and J lost 5 bases; unmatched junction nucleotides: 10. This CDR3 region has 17 residues. Germline CDR1 and CDR2: SGHNT and YENEEA. The CDR3: CASSSSGASGRTGELFF. CDR3 DNA sequence: TGTGCCAGCAGCTCCAGCGGGGCTAGCGGGAGAACCGGGGAGCTGTTTTTT. The entire variable domain, with the rest obtained from reference TRBV11-3 and TRBJ2-2, is as follows: EAGVVQSPRYKIIEKKQPVAFWCNPISGHNTLYWYLQNLGQGPELLIRYENEEAVDDSQLPKDRFSAERLKGVDSTLKIQPAELGDSAVYLCASSSSGASGRTGELFFGEGSRLTVL.

In this sample, this clonotype turned up a few times. The V and J genes are TRBV18 and TRBJ1-2; D is unclear. Germline lookup yields CDR1 KGHSH and CDR2 LQKENI. The length of the CDR3 is 13 residues. Between the trimmed V and J ends, which lost 2 bases and 7 bases, there was a span of 11 bases. The CDR3 spells CASSPRTEGGYTF. CDR3 DNA sequence: TGTGCCAGCTCACCAAGGACGGAGGGTGGCTACACCTTC.

The chain carries TRBV10-3 and TRBJ2-7, with TRBD2 matching 13 bases. The V gene's germline CDR1 is ENHRY and CDR2 SYGVKD. The CDR3 length is 16 residues. V was clipped by 2 bases and J by 0 bases; unmatched bases: 1. CDR3 region: CAISERTSGSSYEQYF. CDR3 sequence (DNA): TGTGCCATCAGTGAGCGGACTAGCGGGAGCTCCTACGAGCAGTACTTC.

This chain uses TRBV18 with TRBJ1-4; unclear D gene. The length of the CDR3 is 14 residues. CDR1 and CDR2 (germline): KGHSH, LQKENI. Trimming cost V 1 base and J 6 bases, with 9 bases left between them. This CDR3 is CASSPRASHEKLFF. The CDR3 bases are TGTGCCAGCTCACCACGGGCGTCTCATGAAAAACTGTTTTTT.

The V and J genes are TRBV27 and TRBJ2-1, with no clear D. V shed 3 bases and J shed 0 bases, with 6 bases lying between them. There are 14 residues in the CDR3. CDR1 and CDR2 (germline): MNHEY, SMNVEV (reference sequence). In DNA form, the CDR3 reads TGTGCCAGCAGTTTCATCCCCTCCTACAATGAGCAGTTCTTC. Its translation is CASSFIPSYNEQFF.

This clonotype was picked up a small number of times. The rearrangement links TRBV5-1 to TRBJ2-3; TRBD1 matches 8 bases. J gave up 3 bases and V 7 bases, and 4 bases lay outside the gene matches. This CDR3 spans 13 amino acids. Germline-derived CDR1 and CDR2 are SGHRS and YFSETQ. The CDR3 region is CASQQGGTDTQYF. The CDR3 nucleotides are TGCGCCAGCCAACAGGGGGGTACAGATACGCAGTATTTT.

V and J are TRBV29-1 and TRBJ1-3, with no clear D. Germline lookup yields CDR1 SQVTM and CDR2 ANQGSEA. Trimming stripped 5 bases from V and 3 bases from J, with 8 bases between. The CDR3 totals 12 residues. CDR3 in amino acids: CSVWGVGNTIYF. The CDR3 DNA is TGCAGCGTTTGGGGAGTTGGAAACACCATATATTTT.

This clonotype was counted at least ten times. This chain connects TRBV20-1 to TRBJ2-3; 9 bases match TRBD2. Germline CDR1 is DFQATT and CDR2 is SNEGSKA (reference sequence). Trimming at V came to 1 base and at J to 3 bases, leaving 5 bases not matched to a gene. The CDR3 is 15 residues long. The CDR3 bases are TGCAGTGCTAGAGGAGCGGGAGGAGGAACAGATACGCAGTATTTT. As protein: CSARGAGGGTDTQYF.

The V and J genes are TRBV19 and TRBJ2-1; 9 bases are a match to TRBD1. Germline V gene sequence: CDR1 LNHDA, CDR2 SQIVND (reference sequence). J gave up 3 bases and V 4 bases, and 7 bases lay outside the gene matches. The CDR3 contains 16 residues. This CDR3 is CASSRTGQGNYNEQFF. The CDR3 nucleotides are TGTGCCAGTAGTAGAACAGGACAGGGGAACTACAATGAGCAGTTCTTC.

V gene TRBV27 combines with J gene TRBJ2-1; 8 bases align to TRBD1. CDR1 and CDR2 (germline): MNHEY, SMNVEV (reference sequence). This CDR3 has 15 residues. Losses at the gene ends were 3 bases for V and 11 bases for J; bases not matched to a gene: 12. The CDR3 DNA is TGTGCCAGCAGTTTTAAAGGACAGGGTCTCGGGAAGCAGTTCTTC. The encoded protein is CASSFKGQGLGKQFF.

The chain uses TRBV6-2 or TRBV6-3 and TRBJ2-7; D assignment may be TRBD1 or TRBD2 (7 bases each). The CDR3 has 15 residues. Germline V gene sequence: CDR1 MNHEY, CDR2 SVGEGT. Trimming took 6 bases from V and 4 from J, leaving 19 bases between them. CDR3: CASRSPTRGGYEQYF. The CDR3 coding sequence is TGTGCCAGCAGATCCCCCACCAGGGGGGGGTACGAGCAGTACTTC.

The chain has TRBV27 and TRBJ2-3, with D perhaps matching TRBD2 (6 bases). The germline gives CDR1 MNHEY, CDR2 SMNVEV (reference sequence). The CDR3 consists of 14 residues. V was shortened by 8 bases and J by 4 bases, with 16 bases between the two germline ends. The CDR3 reads CASRGPAGADTQYF. The CDR3 DNA reads as TGTGCCAGCCGGGGACCAGCGGGTGCAGATACGCAGTATTTT.

The sample holds a few counts of this clonotype. The J gene is TRBJ2-1, the V gene TRBV6-1, with D hard to call. The length of the CDR3 is 16 residues. Germline V gene data show CDR1 as MNHNS and CDR2 as SASEGT. The V end was cut by 5 bases, the J end by 0 bases, with 14 bases between. CDR3 sequence (DNA): TGTGCCAGCAGTCGGGCACGGGCTAGCTCCTACAATGAGCAGTTCTTC. It yields the protein CASSRARASSYNEQFF.

This chain joins TRBV7-2 and TRBJ2-5, with 9 bases that match TRBD2. CDR3 length equals 16 residues. With V trimmed by 3 bases and J by 5 bases, 10 bases remained unmatched. Per germline, CDR1 SGHTA and CDR2 FQGNSA. The CDR3 loop is CASSFATSGMGETQYF. For the CDR3, the DNA is TGTGCCAGCAGCTTTGCGACTAGCGGAATGGGGGAGACCCAGTACTTC.

V and J are TRBV20-1 and TRBJ2-1, with 8 bases aligning to TRBD2. The junction had 13 bases not matched to a gene; V was cut back by 5 bases and J by 4 bases. In germline, CDR1 is DFQATT, CDR2 SNEGSKA (reference sequence). CDR3 length equals 16 residues. CDR3 nucleotides: TGCAGTGCTCCCCATGCCGGGGGGGGTAGTTACAATGAGCAGTTCTTC. Encoded protein: CSAPHAGGGSYNEQFF.

The chain has TRBV5-6 and TRBJ2-5; 8 bases map to TRBD2. With V trimmed by 2 bases and J by 3 bases, 3 bases remained unmatched. The CDR3 spans 14 residues. Germline V CDR1 and CDR2: SGHDT, YYEEEE. As DNA, the CDR3 is TGTGCCAGCAGCTTCGGGACTAGTGAAGAGACCCAGTACTTC. Translation: CASSFGTSEETQYF.

V is TRBV12-3 or TRBV12-4 and J is TRBJ2-3; D call uncertain. The CDR3 contains 12 residues. V shed 6 bases and J shed 4 bases, with 8 bases lying between them. CDR3 DNA: TGTGCCAGCAGCCATGGGGCAGATACGCAGTATTTT. Amino acid sequence: CASSHGADTQYF.

This clonotype occurred many times. The rearrangement uses TRBV5-1 and TRBJ1-5, with D unclear. Deletions cut 0 bases from V and 2 bases from J, with 12 bases between. The germline V gene encodes CDR1 SGHRS and CDR2 YFSETQ. The length of the CDR3 is 16 residues. CDR3 amino acids: CASSLGSGNGNQPQHF. The DNA for the CDR3 is TGCGCCAGCAGCTTGGGGTCAGGAAATGGCAATCAGCCCCAGCATTTT. Based on the CDR3 plus reference TRBV5-1 and TRBJ1-5, the full variable domain is KAGVTQTPRYLIKTRGQQVTLSCSPISGHRSVSWYQQTPGQGLQFLFEYFSETQRNKGNFPGRFSGRQFSNSRSEMNVSTLELGDSALYLCASSLGSGNGNQPQHFGDGTRLSIL.

The chain links TRBV19 to TRBJ1-5; TRBD1 agrees at 7 bases. J gave up 5 bases and V 3 bases, and 4 bases lay outside the gene matches. The germline V gene encodes CDR1 LNHDA and CDR2 SQIVND (reference sequence). The CDR3 has 14 residues. In DNA, the CDR3 is TGTGCCAGTAGTATTATCACAGGGGATCAGCCCCAGCATTTT. Residues: CASSIITGDQPQHF. The full variable domain, its missing parts supplied by reference TRBV19 and TRBJ1-5, is DGGITQSPKYLFRKEGQNVTLSCEQNLNHDAMYWYRQDPGQGLRLIYYSQIVNDFQKGDIAEGYSVSREKKESFPLTVTSAQKNPTAFYLCASSIITGDQPQHFGDGTRLSIL.

The V call is TRBV7-6, the J call TRBJ2-1, with 8 bases lining up with TRBD2. J was trimmed by 2 bases and V by 4 bases; bases with no gene match: 7. CDR1 is SGHVS and CDR2 is FNYEAQ in the germline V gene. The CDR3 has 16 amino acids. CDR3 sequence: CASSSSVAGPYNEQFF. CDR3 nucleotides: TGTGCCAGCAGCTCCTCGGTAGCGGGACCCTACAATGAGCAGTTCTTC.

This rearrangement joins TRBV20-1 to TRBJ2-1; the D gene is possibly TRBD1 (5 bases). V was clipped by 3 bases and J by 6 bases, with 9 bases between them. Germline CDR1 reads DFQATT; CDR2 reads SNEGSKA (reference sequence). CDR3 length: 12 residues. CDR3 sequence: CSASPGFNEQFF. The CDR3 DNA sequence: TGCAGTGCTAGCCCAGGGTTCAATGAGCAGTTCTTC.

The chain links TRBV5-1 to TRBJ1-3; D unresolved. Germline lookup yields CDR1 SGHRS and CDR2 YFSETQ. Trimming stripped 1 base from V and 0 bases from J, with 11 bases between. The CDR3 totals 16 residues. The CDR3 bases are TGCGCCAGCAGCTTGTTAACAGAGCCCTCTGGAAACACCATATATTTT. Translating gives CASSLLTEPSGNTIYF.

The rearrangement links TRBV5-1 to TRBJ1-3, with 9 bases lining up with TRBD1. There are 14 residues in the CDR3. The ends lost 4 bases at V and 4 bases at J; junction bases unmatched: 3. Per the germline V gene, CDR1 is SGHRS and CDR2 is YFSETQ. The CDR3 loop reads CASSPGQGGNTIYF. The CDR3 bases are TGCGCCAGCAGCCCGGGACAGGGAGGAAACACCATATATTTT.

The chain uses TRBV11-2 and TRBJ2-1, with 10 bases identical to TRBD1. Germline loops: CDR1 SGHAT, CDR2 FQNNGV. Trimming removed 5 bases from V and 5 bases from J; junction bases left unmatched: 12. This CDR3 contains 17 residues. Here the CDR3 reads CASSPAGQGIRDNEQFF. The CDR3 DNA reads TGTGCCAGCAGCCCCGCGGGACAGGGGATCAGGGACAATGAGCAGTTCTTC.

CDR3: CASSSGTGPYLPQHF. The DNA of the CDR3 is TGTGCCAGCAGCTCCGGGACAGGGCCCTATCTGCCCCAGCATTTT. The chain carries TRBV6-1 and TRBJ1-5; 9 nucleotides agree with TRBD1. There are 15 residues in the CDR3. Germline V gene sequence: CDR1 MNHNS, CDR2 SASEGT. V shed 6 bases and J 9 bases; nucleotides not matched to a gene: 12.